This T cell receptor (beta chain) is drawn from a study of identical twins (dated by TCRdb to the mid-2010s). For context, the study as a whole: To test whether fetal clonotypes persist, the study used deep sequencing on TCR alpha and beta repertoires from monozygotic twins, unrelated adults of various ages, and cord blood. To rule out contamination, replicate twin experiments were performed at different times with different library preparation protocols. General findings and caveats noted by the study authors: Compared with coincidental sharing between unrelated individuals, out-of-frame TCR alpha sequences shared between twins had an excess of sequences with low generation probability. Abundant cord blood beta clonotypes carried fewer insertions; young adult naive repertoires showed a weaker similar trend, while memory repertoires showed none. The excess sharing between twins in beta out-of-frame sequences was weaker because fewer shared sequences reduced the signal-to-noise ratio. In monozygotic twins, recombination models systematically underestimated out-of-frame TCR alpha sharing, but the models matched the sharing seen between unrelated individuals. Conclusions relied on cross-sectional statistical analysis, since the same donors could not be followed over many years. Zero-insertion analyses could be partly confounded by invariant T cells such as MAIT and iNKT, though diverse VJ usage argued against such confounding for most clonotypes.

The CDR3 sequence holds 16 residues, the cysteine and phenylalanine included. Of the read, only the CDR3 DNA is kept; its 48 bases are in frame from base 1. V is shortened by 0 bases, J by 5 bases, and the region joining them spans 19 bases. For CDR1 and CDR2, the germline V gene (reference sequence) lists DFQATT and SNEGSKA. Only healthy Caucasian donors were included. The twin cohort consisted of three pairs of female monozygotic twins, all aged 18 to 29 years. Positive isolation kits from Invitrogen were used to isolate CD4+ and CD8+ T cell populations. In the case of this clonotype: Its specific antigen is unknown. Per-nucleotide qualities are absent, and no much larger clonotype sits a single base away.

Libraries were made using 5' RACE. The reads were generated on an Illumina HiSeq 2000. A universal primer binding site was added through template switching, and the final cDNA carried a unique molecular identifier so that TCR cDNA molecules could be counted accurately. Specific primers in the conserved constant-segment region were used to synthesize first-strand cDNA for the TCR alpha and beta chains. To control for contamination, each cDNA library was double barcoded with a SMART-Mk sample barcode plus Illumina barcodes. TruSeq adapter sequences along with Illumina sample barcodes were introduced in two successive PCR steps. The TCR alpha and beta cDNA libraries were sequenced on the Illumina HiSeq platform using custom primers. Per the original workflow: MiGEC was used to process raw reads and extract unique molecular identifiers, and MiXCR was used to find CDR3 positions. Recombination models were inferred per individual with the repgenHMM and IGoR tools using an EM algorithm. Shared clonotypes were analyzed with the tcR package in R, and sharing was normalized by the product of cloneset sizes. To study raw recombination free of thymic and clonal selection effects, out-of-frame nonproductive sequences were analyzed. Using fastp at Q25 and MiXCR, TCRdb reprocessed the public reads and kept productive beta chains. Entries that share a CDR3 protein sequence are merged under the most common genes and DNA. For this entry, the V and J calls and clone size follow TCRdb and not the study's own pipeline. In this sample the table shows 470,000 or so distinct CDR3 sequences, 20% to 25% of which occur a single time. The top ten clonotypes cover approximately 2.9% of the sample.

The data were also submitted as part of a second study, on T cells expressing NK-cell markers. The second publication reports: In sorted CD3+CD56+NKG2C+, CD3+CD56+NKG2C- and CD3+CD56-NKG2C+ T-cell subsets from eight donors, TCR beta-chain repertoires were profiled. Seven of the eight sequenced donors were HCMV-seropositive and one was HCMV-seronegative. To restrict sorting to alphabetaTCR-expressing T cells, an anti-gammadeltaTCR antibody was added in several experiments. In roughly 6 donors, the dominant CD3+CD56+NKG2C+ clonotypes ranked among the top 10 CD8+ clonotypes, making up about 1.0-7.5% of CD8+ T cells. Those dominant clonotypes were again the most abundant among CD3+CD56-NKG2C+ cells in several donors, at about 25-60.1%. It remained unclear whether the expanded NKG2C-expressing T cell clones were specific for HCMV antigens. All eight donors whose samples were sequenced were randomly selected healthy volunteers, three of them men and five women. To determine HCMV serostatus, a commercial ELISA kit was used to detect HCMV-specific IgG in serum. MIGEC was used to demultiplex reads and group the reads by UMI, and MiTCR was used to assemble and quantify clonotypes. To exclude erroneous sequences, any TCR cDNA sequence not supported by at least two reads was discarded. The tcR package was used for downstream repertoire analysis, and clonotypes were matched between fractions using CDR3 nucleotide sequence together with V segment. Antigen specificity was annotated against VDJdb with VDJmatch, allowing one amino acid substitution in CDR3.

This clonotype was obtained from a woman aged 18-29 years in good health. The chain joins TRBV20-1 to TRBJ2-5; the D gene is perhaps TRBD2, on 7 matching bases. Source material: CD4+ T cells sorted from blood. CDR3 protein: CSARDWRGLTGETQYF. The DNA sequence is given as TGCAGTGCTAGAGATTGGCGGGGGCTTACAGGGGAGACCCAGTACTTC.